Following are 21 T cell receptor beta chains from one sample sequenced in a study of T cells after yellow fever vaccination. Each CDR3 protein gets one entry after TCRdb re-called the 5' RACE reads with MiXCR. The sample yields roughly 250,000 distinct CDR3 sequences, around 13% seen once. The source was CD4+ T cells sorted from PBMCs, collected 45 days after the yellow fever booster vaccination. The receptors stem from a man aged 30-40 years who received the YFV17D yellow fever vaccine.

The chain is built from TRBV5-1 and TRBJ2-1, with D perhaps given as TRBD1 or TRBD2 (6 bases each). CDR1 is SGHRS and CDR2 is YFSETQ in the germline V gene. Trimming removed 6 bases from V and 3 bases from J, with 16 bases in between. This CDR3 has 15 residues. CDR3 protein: CASISGEVDYNEQFF. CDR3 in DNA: TGCGCCAGCATTTCAGGGGAGGTAGACTACAATGAGCAGTTCTTC.

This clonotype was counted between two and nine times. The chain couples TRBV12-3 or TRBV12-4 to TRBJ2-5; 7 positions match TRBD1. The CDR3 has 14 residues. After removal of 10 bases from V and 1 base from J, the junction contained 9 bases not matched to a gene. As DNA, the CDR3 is TGTGCCACCAGAGTGACAGGGAGCCAAGAGACCCAGTACTTC. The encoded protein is CATRVTGSQETQYF.

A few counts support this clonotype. The CDR3: CATSRPGLVQETQYF. The DNA of the CDR3 is TGTGCCACCAGCAGACCCGGACTAGTTCAAGAGACCCAGTACTTC. The genes are TRBV15 and TRBJ2-5; 7 bases fit TRBD2. With 2 bases clipped from V and 2 bases from J, the junction kept 5 bases outside the gene matches. CDR3 size: 15 residues. Germline V lookup: CDR1 LNHNV, CDR2 YYDKDF (reference sequence).

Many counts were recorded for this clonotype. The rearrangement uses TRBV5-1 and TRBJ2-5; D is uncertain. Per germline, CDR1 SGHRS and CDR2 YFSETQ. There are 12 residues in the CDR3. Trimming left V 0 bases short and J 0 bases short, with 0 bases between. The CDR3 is CASSLDQETQYF. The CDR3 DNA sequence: TGCGCCAGCAGCTTGGACCAAGAGACCCAGTACTTC.

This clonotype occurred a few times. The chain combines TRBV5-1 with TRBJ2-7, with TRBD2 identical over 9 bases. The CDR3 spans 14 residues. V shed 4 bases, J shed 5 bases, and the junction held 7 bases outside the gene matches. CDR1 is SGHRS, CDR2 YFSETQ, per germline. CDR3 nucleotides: TGCGCCAGCAGCCCAATAGCGGGAGCCGACGAGCAGTACTTC. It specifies CASSPIAGADEQYF.

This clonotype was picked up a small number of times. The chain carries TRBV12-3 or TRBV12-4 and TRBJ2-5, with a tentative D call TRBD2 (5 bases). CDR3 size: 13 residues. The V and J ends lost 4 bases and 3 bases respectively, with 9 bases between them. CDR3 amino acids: CASSSRLKETQYF. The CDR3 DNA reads TGTGCCAGCAGTTCCCGACTAAAAGAGACCCAGTACTTC.

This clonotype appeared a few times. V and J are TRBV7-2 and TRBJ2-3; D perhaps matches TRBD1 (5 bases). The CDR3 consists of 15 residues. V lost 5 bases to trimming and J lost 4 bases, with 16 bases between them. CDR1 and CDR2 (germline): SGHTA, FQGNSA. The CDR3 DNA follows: TGTGCCAGCAGCCCCAGGGTGCGTAGTTCAGATACGCAGTATTTT. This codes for CASSPRVRSSDTQYF.

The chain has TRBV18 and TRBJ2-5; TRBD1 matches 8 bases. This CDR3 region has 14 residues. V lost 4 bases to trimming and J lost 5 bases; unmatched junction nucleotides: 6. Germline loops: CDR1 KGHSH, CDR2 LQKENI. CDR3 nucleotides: TGTGCCAGCTCACGGACAGGGATCGGCGAGACCCAGTACTTC. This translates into CASSRTGIGETQYF.

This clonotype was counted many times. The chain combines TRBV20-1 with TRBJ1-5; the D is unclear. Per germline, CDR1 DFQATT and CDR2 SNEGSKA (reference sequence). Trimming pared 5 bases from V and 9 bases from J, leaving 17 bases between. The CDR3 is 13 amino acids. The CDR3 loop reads CSAPGIMNGPQHF. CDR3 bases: TGCAGTGCTCCGGGGATAATGAACGGGCCCCAGCATTTT.

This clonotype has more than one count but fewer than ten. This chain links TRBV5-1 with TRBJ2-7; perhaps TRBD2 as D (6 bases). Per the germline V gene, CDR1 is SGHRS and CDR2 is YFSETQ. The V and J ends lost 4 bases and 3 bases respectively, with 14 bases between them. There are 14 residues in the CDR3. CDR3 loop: CASSTGAGFYEQYF. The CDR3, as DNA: TGCGCCAGCAGCACTGGGGCGGGGTTCTACGAGCAGTACTTC. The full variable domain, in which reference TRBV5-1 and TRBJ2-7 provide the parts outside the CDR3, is KAGVTQTPRYLIKTRGQQVTLSCSPISGHRSVSWYQQTPGQGLQFLFEYFSETQRNKGNFPGRFSGRQFSNSRSEMNVSTLELGDSALYLCASSTGAGFYEQYFGPGTRLTVT.

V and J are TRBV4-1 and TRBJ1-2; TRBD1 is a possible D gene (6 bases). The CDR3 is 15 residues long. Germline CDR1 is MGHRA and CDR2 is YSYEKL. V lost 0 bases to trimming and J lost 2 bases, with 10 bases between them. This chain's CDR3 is CASSQDGTRNYGYTF. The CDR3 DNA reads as TGCGCCAGCAGCCAAGATGGGACAAGGAACTATGGCTACACCTTC.

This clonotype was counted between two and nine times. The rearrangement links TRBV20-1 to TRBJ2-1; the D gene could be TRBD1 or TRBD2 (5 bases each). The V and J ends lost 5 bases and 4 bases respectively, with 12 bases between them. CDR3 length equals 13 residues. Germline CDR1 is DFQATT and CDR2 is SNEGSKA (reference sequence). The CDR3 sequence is CSADSWGYNEQFF. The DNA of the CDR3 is TGCAGTGCTGACTCGTGGGGGTACAATGAGCAGTTCTTC.

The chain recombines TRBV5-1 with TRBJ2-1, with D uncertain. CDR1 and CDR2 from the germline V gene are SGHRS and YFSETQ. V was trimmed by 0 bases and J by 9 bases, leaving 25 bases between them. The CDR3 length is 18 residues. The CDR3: CASSLAVRSSATRGEQFF. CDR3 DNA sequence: TGCGCCAGCAGCTTGGCTGTACGTTCGAGCGCCACGAGAGGTGAGCAGTTCTTC.

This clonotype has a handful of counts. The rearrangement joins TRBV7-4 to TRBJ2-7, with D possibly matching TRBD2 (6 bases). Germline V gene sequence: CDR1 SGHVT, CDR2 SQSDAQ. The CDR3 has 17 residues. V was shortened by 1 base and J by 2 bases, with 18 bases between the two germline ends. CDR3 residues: CASSLEPGVVSTYEQYF. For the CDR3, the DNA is TGTGCCAGCAGCTTAGAACCGGGGGTAGTCTCGACCTACGAGCAGTACTTC. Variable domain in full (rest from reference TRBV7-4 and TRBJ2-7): GAGVSQSPRYKVAKRGRDVALRCDSISGHVTLYWYRQTLGQGSEVLTYSQSDAQRDKSGRPSGRFSAERPERSVSTLKIQRTEQGDSAVYLCASSLEPGVVSTYEQYFGPGTRLTVT.

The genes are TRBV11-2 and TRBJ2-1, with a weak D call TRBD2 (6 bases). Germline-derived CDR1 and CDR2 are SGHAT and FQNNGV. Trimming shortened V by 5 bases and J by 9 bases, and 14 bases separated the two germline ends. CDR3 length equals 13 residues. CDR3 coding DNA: TGTGCCAGCAGCCCCAGGCGGGATGGTGAGCAGTTCTTC. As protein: CASSPRRDGEQFF.

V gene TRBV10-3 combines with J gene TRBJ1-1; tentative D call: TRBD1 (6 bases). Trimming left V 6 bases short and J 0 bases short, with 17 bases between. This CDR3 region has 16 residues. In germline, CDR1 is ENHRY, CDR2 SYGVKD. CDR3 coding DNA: TGTGCCATCAGCCAGGGGATCGGGTTCATGAACACTGAAGCTTTCTTT. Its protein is CAISQGIGFMNTEAFF.

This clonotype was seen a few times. CDR3 DNA: TGTGCCAGCAGCTCCGGGGTAACAACCGGGGAGCTGTTTTTT. Translating gives CASSSGVTTGELFF. The V and J genes are TRBV7-2 and TRBJ2-2, with D possibly TRBD2 on 5 matching bases. The germline gives CDR1 SGHTA, CDR2 FQGNSA. The CDR3 totals 14 residues. The V and J ends lost 4 bases and 5 bases respectively, with 11 bases between them.

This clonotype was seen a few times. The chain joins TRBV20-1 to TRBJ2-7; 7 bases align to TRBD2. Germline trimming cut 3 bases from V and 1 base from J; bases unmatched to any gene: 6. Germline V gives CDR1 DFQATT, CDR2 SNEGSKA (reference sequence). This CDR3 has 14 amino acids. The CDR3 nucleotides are TGCAGTGCTAGCATAGCGGGTGGATCCTACGAGCAGTACTTC. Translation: CSASIAGGSYEQYF.

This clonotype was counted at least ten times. In DNA form, the CDR3 reads TGCAGCGTCAGACTAGCGGGAGAGTGGACCCCGTTCTTC. Encoded protein: CSVRLAGEWTPFF. The rearrangement uses TRBV29-1 and TRBJ2-1, with TRBD2 identical over 12 bases. This CDR3 has 13 amino acids. Germline V gene data show CDR1 as SQVTM and CDR2 as ANQGSEA. V lost 6 bases and J lost 15; bases outside the gene matches: 12.

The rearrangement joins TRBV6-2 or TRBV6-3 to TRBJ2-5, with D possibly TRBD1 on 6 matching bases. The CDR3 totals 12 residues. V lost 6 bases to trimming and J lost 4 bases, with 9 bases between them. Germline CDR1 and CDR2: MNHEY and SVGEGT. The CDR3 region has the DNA TGTGCCAGCAGCCCGGACAGAGAGACCCAGTACTTC. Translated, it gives CASSPDRETQYF.

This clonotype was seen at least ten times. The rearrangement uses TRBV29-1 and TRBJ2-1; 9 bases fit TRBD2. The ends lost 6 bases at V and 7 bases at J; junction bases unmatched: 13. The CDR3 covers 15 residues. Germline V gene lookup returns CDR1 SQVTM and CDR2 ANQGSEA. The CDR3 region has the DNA TGCAGCGTCCAGGAGATAGCGGGAGACTTGAATGAGCAGTTCTTC. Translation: CSVQEIAGDLNEQFF.